Shown below are 26 T cell receptor beta chains from a single sample sequenced in a study of Tregs in tolerant kidney transplant recipients. Clones were sequenced by immunoSEQ multiplex PCR, and TCRdb holds only the in-frame ones, with some missing. The sample carries tens of thousands of clones, 84% recorded once. Sequencing input: CD4+ T cells from blood. These receptors all stem from a human donor in good health.

The V gene is TRBV7-2, the J gene TRBJ1-5; 9 bases agree with TRBD1. CDR3 length: 12 residues. Germline-derived CDR1 and CDR2 are SGHTA and FQGNSA. The trim removed 5 bases at V and 15 bases at J, leaving 8 bases unmatched. The CDR3 DNA follows: TGTGCCAGCAGCAAAGGGGACAGGGAGAGGCATTTT. Translation: CASSKGDRERHF. The complete variable domain, with remaining parts taken from reference TRBV7-2 and TRBJ1-5, reads GAGVSQSPSNKVTEKGKDVELRCDPISGHTALYWYRQSLGQGLEFLIYFQGNSAPDKSGLPSDRFSAERTGGSVSTLTIQRTQQEDSAVYLCASSKGDRERHFGDGTRLSIL.

This chain connects TRBV2 to TRBJ2-7; tentatively, D is TRBD1 (6 bases). Looked up from germline, CDR1 is SNHLY and CDR2 is FYNNEI. Trimming removed 2 bases from V and 4 bases from J, with 12 bases in between. This CDR3 spans 14 amino acids. Written as DNA, the CDR3 is TGTGCCAGCAGTGAACAGAGGGGGAGATACGAGCAGTACTTC. It codes for CASSEQRGRYEQYF.

V is TRBV6-5 and J is TRBJ1-6, with D unclear. V shed 6 bases and J shed 7 bases, with 13 bases lying between them. The CDR3 spans 14 residues. CDR1 is MNHEY, CDR2 SVGAGI, per germline. This CDR3 reads CASRGLGLNSPLHF. DNA for the CDR3: TGTGCCAGCAGAGGGCTGGGCCTCAATTCACCCCTCCACTTT.

V is TRBV6-1 and J is TRBJ2-6, with 8 bases that match TRBD2. Per the germline V gene, CDR1 is MNHNS and CDR2 is SASEGT. The CDR3 has 18 amino acids. Trimming took 3 bases from V and 1 from J; bases not matched to a gene: 8. CDR3 amino acids: CASSEQREIHSGANVLTF. The CDR3 region has the DNA TGTGCCAGCAGTGAGCAGCGGGAGATTCATTCTGGGGCCAACGTCCTGACTTTC.

The chain joins TRBV5-1 to TRBJ1-6; the D is unclear. The CDR3 runs 14 residues. Germline CDR1 and CDR2: SGHRS and YFSETQ. The ends were cut back, 3 bases at V and 14 bases at J, with 18 bases in the middle. CDR3 bases: TGCGCCAGCAGCTCCCGGCCTGAGGTTAGTTCCCTCCACTTT. It translates to CASSSRPEVSSLHF.

The chain carries TRBV11-1 and TRBJ2-3; D remains unclear. V dropped 6 bases and J dropped 3 bases, with 13 bases sitting between them. Per the germline V gene, CDR1 is SGHAT and CDR2 is FQDESV (reference sequence). This CDR3 comprises 14 residues. CDR3 sequence (DNA): TGTGCCAGCAGACGGGTCCTGACAACAGATACGCAGTATTTT. It encodes CASRRVLTTDTQYF.

The chain recombines TRBV5-6 with TRBJ2-5; either TRBD1 or TRBD2 may supply D (5 bases each). Germline values: CDR1 SGHDT, CDR2 YYEEEE. The germline V and J ends were trimmed by 4 bases and 7 bases, with 14 bases remaining between them. The CDR3 has 13 amino acids. The CDR3 DNA reads as TGTGCCAGCAGCAGCCGGGACCAACGGACCCAGTACTTC. Its protein is CASSSRDQRTQYF.

The rearrangement uses TRBV2 and TRBJ2-7; the D is unclear. This CDR3 contains 11 residues. V shed 7 bases and J shed 4 bases, with 8 bases lying between them. Germline-derived CDR1 and CDR2 are SNHLY and FYNNEI. In nucleotides, the CDR3 is TGTGCCAGCATGGTCGGGTACGAGCAGTACTTC. Amino acids: CASMVGYEQYF.

This chain joins TRBV5-4 and TRBJ2-3, with D possibly matching TRBD1 (5 bases). The V and J ends lost 0 bases and 5 bases respectively, with 13 bases between them. Germline loops: CDR1 SGHNT, CDR2 YYREEE (reference sequence). This CDR3 spans 15 amino acids. The CDR3 bases are TGTGCCAGCAGCTTGGTAGACAGACCGCGAGATACGCAGTATTTT. This sequence encodes CASSLVDRPRDTQYF.

The chain carries TRBV5-6 and TRBJ1-2; no clear D gene. This CDR3 spans 14 amino acids. Per germline, CDR1 SGHDT and CDR2 YYEEEE. Trimming stripped 6 bases from V and 4 bases from J, with 16 bases between. Here the CDR3 reads CASTFREGFYGYTF. The CDR3 DNA is TGTGCCAGCACCTTCCGCGAAGGGTTCTATGGCTACACCTTC.

The chain recombines TRBV7-9 with TRBJ1-3; D not resolved. The V gene's germline CDR1 is SEHNR and CDR2 FQNEAQ (reference sequence). This CDR3 has 16 residues. V was trimmed by 8 bases and J by 0 bases, leaving 17 bases between them. CDR3 in amino acids: CASGPGTRHSGNTIYF. The CDR3, as DNA: TGTGCCAGCGGTCCGGGAACACGTCACTCTGGAAACACCATATATTTT.

V and J are TRBV11-2 and TRBJ2-3; 8 positions match TRBD2. This CDR3 has 14 amino acids. V lost 5 bases, J lost 6 bases, and 7 bases stayed unmatched. CDR1 is SGHAT, CDR2 FQNNGV, per germline. The CDR3 nucleotides read TGTGCCAGCAGCGCCACTAGCGGAGGGGATACGCAGTATTTT. This translates into CASSATSGGDTQYF.

With regard to this clone: In the same sample, other DNA sequences code for this CDR3. V usage is TRBV20-1 and J usage is TRBJ2-5; 8 bases are shared with TRBD2. Germline V gene data show CDR1 as DFQATT and CDR2 as SNEGSKA (reference sequence). V was clipped by 5 bases and J by 5 bases; unmatched bases: 1. The CDR3 length is 11 residues. CDR3 sequence (DNA): TGCAGTGCTCGCGGGGGGGAGACCCAGTACTTC. The encoded protein is CSARGGETQYF.

The V and J genes are TRBV21-1 and TRBJ2-7. TRBV21-1 is a documented pseudogene. This CDR3 contains 16 residues. The CDR3 region is CASSKELGFYPYEQYF. The CDR3 region has the DNA TGTGCCAGCAGCAAAGAATTGGGGTTTTACCCCTACGAGCAGTACTTC.

V is TRBV7-8 and J is TRBJ2-5, with 10 positions matching TRBD1. The V segment lost 5 bases and the J segment 5 bases; nucleotides outside the gene matches: 8. The germline CDR1 and CDR2 sequences are SGHVS and FQNEAQ. There are 15 residues in the CDR3. In nucleotides, the CDR3 is TGTGCCAGCAGCACCTCGACAGGGGGCCAGGAGACCCAGTACTTC. Amino acids: CASSTSTGGQETQYF.

This clone was detected only once. The chain links TRBV5-5 to TRBJ2-5; D might be TRBD1 (5 bases). V lost 3 bases to trimming and J lost 2 bases, with 11 bases between them. Germline V gene data show CDR1 as SGHKS and CDR2 as YYEKEE (reference sequence). This CDR3 comprises 14 residues. The CDR3 nucleotides read TGTGCCAGCAGCTCCGACAGTAGACAAGAGACCCAGTACTTC. Translation: CASSSDSRQETQYF.

This rearrangement joins TRBV6-5 to TRBJ1-2; TRBD1 matches at 7 bases. J lost 4 bases, V lost 6 bases, and 11 bases had no gene match. The germline gives CDR1 MNHEY, CDR2 SVGAGI. The CDR3 runs 15 residues. The CDR3 DNA follows: TGTGCCAGCAGCCTCTATCGGGACAGCCGCTATGGCTACACCTTC. Encoded protein: CASSLYRDSRYGYTF.

The chain combines TRBV2 with TRBJ2-7, with TRBD2 identical over 10 bases. The CDR3 length is 15 residues. Trimming at V came to 3 bases and at J to 6 bases, leaving 8 bases not matched to a gene. Germline values: CDR1 SNHLY, CDR2 FYNNEI. The CDR3 DNA is TGTGCCAGCAGTGAGTGGGCTAGCGGGAGTAGCGAGCAGTACTTC. It translates to CASSEWASGSSEQYF.

This rearrangement joins TRBV2 to TRBJ1-2; D gene uncertain. There are 15 residues in the CDR3. The V gene lost 6 bases and the J gene lost 1 base, with 15 bases spanning the gap. Per the germline V gene, CDR1 is SNHLY and CDR2 is FYNNEI. This CDR3 is CASRNPGGGNYGYTF. CDR3 nucleotides: TGTGCCAGCAGGAACCCAGGAGGTGGTAACTATGGCTACACCTTC. Combining the CDR3 with reference TRBV2 and TRBJ1-2 gives the whole variable domain EPEVTQTPSHQVTQMGQEVILRCVPISNHLYFYWYRQILGQKVEFLVSFYNNEISEKSEIFDDQFSVERPDGSNFTLKIRSTKLEDSAMYFCASRNPGGGNYGYTFGSGTRLTVV.

V usage is TRBV6-1 and J usage is TRBJ1-6; D is unclear. The V gene's germline CDR1 is MNHNS and CDR2 SASEGT. With 6 bases removed from V and 7 bases from J, the gap between germline ends came to 16 bases. This CDR3 spans 15 amino acids. CDR3 nucleotides: TGTGCCAGCAGGTTGGATCAGGCGCCCAATTCACCCCTCCACTTT. Encoded protein: CASRLDQAPNSPLHF.

The chain couples TRBV5-1 to TRBJ2-6, with D unclear. Germline V lookup: CDR1 SGHRS, CDR2 YFSETQ. V gave up 7 bases and J gave up 4 bases, with 9 bases separating them. This CDR3 spans 13 amino acids. The CDR3 loop is CASAQTGANVLTF. DNA of the CDR3: TGCGCCAGCGCCCAAACCGGGGCCAACGTCCTGACTTTC.

The chain links TRBV6-5 to TRBJ1-1; maybe TRBD1 (5 bases). The germline V gene encodes CDR1 MNHEY and CDR2 SVGAGI. This CDR3 has 14 amino acids. Trimming cost V 6 bases and J 4 bases, with 15 bases left between them. CDR3 residues: CASSRGGSGTEAFF. The CDR3 region has the DNA TGTGCCAGCAGCCGGGGCGGGTCGGGCACTGAAGCTTTCTTT.

The chain couples TRBV27 to TRBJ1-1; perhaps TRBD1 as D (5 bases). CDR1 is MNHEY, CDR2 SMNVEV, per germline (reference sequence). This CDR3 has 15 residues. Trimming pared 4 bases from V and 3 bases from J, leaving 15 bases between. The CDR3 DNA is TGTGCCAGCAGTTCAGCGGGGGATGGGGACACTGAAGCTTTCTTT. This codes for CASSSAGDGDTEAFF.

V gene TRBV30 combines with J gene TRBJ1-2; possible D gene TRBD1, 6 bases. The V end lost 2 bases, the J end lost 1 base, and 11 bases lay between the germline ends. The CDR3 totals 14 residues. Germline CDR1 and CDR2: GTSNPN and SVGIG (reference sequence). The CDR3 coding sequence is TGTGCCTGGAGTCGGTCAGGGGTTAACTATGGCTACACCTTC. It translates to CAWSRSGVNYGYTF.

The chain uses TRBV6-5 and TRBJ2-7, with TRBD2 as a possible D gene (5 bases). Per germline, CDR1 MNHEY and CDR2 SVGAGI. The V and J ends lost 5 bases and 0 bases respectively, with 14 bases between them. The CDR3 is made up of 15 amino acids. The CDR3 DNA sequence: TGTGCCAGCAGTGTCAGAGCGGCGAGCTCCTACGAGCAGTACTTC. Translated, it gives CASSVRAASSYEQYF.

The chain combines TRBV10-3 with TRBJ2-6; D possibly matches TRBD1 or TRBD2 (5 bases each). From germline, CDR1 is ENHRY and CDR2 SYGVKD. V lost 4 bases and J lost 2, with 15 bases in between. The CDR3 loop spans 17 amino acids. The CDR3 region is CAISAGYQGAGANVLTF. CDR3 sequence (DNA): TGTGCCATCAGTGCTGGGTATCAGGGAGCTGGGGCCAACGTCCTGACTTTC.